Listed below are T cell receptor beta chains from one sample, sequenced in a study of T cell changes during pregnancy in multiple sclerosis. Generated by immunoSEQ multiplex PCR, the TCRdb table keeps only in-frame clones and is missing some. There are approximately 32,000 clones in the sample; just over 90% occur only once, and around 0.4% lies in the top ten. The sequences come from CD4+ T cells from peripheral blood mononuclear cells, collected in the second trimester of pregnancy. The receptors come from a female donor with multiple sclerosis, enrolled in a pregnancy study. Each CDR3 is given with its conserved first and last residue. Each record gives: V gene, D gene, clone size, J gene, CDR3 protein, CDR3 DNA. D genes are given only for firm matches. A row's size may be missing; if present it is once, few, many or a size class.

>TRBV7-2|TRBD2|.|TRBJ2-1
CASSSRIRTSGYNEQFF
TGTGCCAGCAGCTCACGCATAAGGACTAGCGGTTACAATGAGCAGTTCTTC
>TRBV7-8|TRBD2|.|TRBJ2-7
CASSLGLGSGSSGEQYF
TGTGCCAGCAGCTTGGGGTTGGGGAGCGGGAGCTCTGGGGAGCAGTACTTC
>TRBV28|TRBD2|few|TRBJ2-5
CASSLAGASQETQYF
TGTGCCAGCAGTTTAGCGGGAGCGAGCCAAGAGACCCAGTACTTC
>TRBV7-9|.|.|TRBJ2-1
CASSQRKNEQFF
TGTGCCAGCAGTCAGCGCAAAAATGAGCAGTTCTTC
>TRBV28|.|.|TRBJ1-2
CASSSPGTNYGYTF
TGTGCCAGCAGCTCGCCGGGAACCAACTATGGCTACACCTTC
>TRBV11-2|TRBD2|.|TRBJ2-3
CASSPPPSGTHTDTQYF
TGTGCCAGCAGCCCACCCCCTAGCGGGACTCACACAGATACGCAGTATTTT
>TRBV5-1|.|.|TRBJ2-1
CASSFVSGQGEQFF
.
>TRBV9|.|.|TRBJ2-1
CASSVRTAAEGSQFF
TGTGCCAGCAGCGTGCGGACCGCAGCGGAAGGTTCGCAGTTCTTC
>TRBV28|.|.|TRBJ1-5
CASSLGGPNQPQHF
TGTGCCAGCAGTTTAGGGGGCCCCAATCAGCCCCAGCATTTT
>TRBV27|TRBD1|once|TRBJ2-2
CASSSWPPGTVNTGELFF
TGTGCCAGCAGTTCATGGCCCCCCGGGACAGTGAACACCGGGGAGCTGTTTTTT
>TRBV9|TRBD2|.|TRBJ2-5
CASSVGIAGGQETQYF
TGTGCCAGCAGCGTTGGGATAGCGGGGGGCCAAGAGACCCAGTACTTC
>TRBV5-1|TRBD1|.|TRBJ1-3
CASSFTLQGAGNTIYF
TGCGCCAGCAGCTTTACCTTACAGGGGGCTGGAAACACCATATATTTT
>TRBV29-1|.|.|TRBJ2-7
CSVESYYEQYF
TGCAGCGTTGAATCTTACTACGAGCAGTACTTC
>TRBV7-9|TRBD1|.|TRBJ1-4
CASSYPGQGATNEKLFF
TGTGCCAGCAGCTACCCGGGACAGGGGGCAACTAATGAAAAACTGTTTTTT
>TRBV30|.|.|TRBJ1-2
CAWSKGVGYTF
TGTGCCTGGAGTAAAGGGGTTGGCTACACCTTC
>TRBV2|.|.|TRBJ2-5
CASQPGPQETQYF
TGTGCCAGTCAGCCAGGGCCACAAGAGACCCAGTACTTC
>TRBV6-1|TRBD1|.|TRBJ2-5
CASRAGQGMETQYF
TGTGCCAGCAGGGCGGGACAGGGTATGGAGACCCAGTACTTC
>TRBV21-1|.|once|TRBJ1-5
CASSKAGRQGRGAQHF
TGTGCCAGCAGCAAAGCGGGTAGGCAGGGGCGGGGGGCCCAGCATTTT
>TRBV28|TRBD2|.|TRBJ2-7
CASSLSPSGGYEQYF
TGTGCCAGCAGTTTATCCCCTAGCGGGGGCTACGAGCAGTACTTC
>TRBV21-1|.|.|TRBJ2-7
CASSKRTSGTYEQYF
TGTGCCAGCAGCAAAAGAACTAGCGGAACCTACGAGCAGTACTTC
>TRBV18|.|.|TRBJ2-1
CASSLEDEQFF
TGTGCCAGCTCCCTTGAGGATGAGCAGTTCTTC
>TRBV6-4|TRBD2|.|TRBJ2-1
CASRDSGKNNEQFF
TGTGCCAGCAGGGATAGCGGGAAAAACAATGAGCAGTTCTTC
>TRBV6-6|TRBD1|.|TRBJ1-5
CASSYGQGGNQPQHF
TGTGCCAGCAGTTATGGACAGGGAGGCAATCAGCCCCAGCATTTT
>TRBV4-2|TRBD2|.|TRBJ2-1
CASSRGSSGIVDEQFF
TGTGCCAGCAGCCGAGGGTCTAGCGGGATAGTCGATGAGCAGTTCTTC